Presented here are 25 T cell receptor beta chains from one specimen sequenced in a study of technical replicates of blood from a few donors. TCRdb's table, derived via immunoSEQ multiplex PCR, lists solely in-frame clones and lacks some. The table lists roughly 68,000 clones, roughly nine tenths of them singletons. The source material was T cells isolated from PBMCs. The receptor source for this set is a human donor in good health.

The rearrangement joins TRBV4-1 to TRBJ2-2, with 8 bases identical to TRBD2. CDR3 length equals 17 residues. Germline lookup yields CDR1 MGHRA and CDR2 YSYEKL. The V segment lost 1 base and the J segment 6 bases; nucleotides outside the gene matches: 10. This CDR3 reads CASSQGRGTRIAGELFF. The CDR3 DNA reads as TGCGCCAGCAGCCAAGGACGCGGGACTAGGATTGCCGGGGAGCTGTTTTTT.

The gene calls are TRBV11-1 and TRBJ1-2, with 10 bases aligning to TRBD1. The germline gives CDR1 SGHAT, CDR2 FQDESV (reference sequence). Unmatched junction bases numbered 9, after V lost 4 bases and J lost 7 bases. The CDR3 is made up of 15 amino acids. The CDR3 bases are TGTGCCAGCAGCTCCTCGTTGGGGACAGGGGCTGGCTACACCTTC. Translation gives CASSSSLGTGAGYTF. The full variable domain, completed using reference TRBV11-1 and TRBJ1-2, is EAEVAQSPRYKITEKSQAVAFWCDPISGHATLYWYRQILGQGPELLVQFQDESVVDDSQLPKDRFSAERLKGVDSTLKIQPAELGDSAMYLCASSSSLGTGAGYTFGSGTRLTVV.

DNA for the CDR3: TGCGCCAGCAGCCAAGCGTGGTCAGACACTGAAGCTTTCTTT. Protein: CASSQAWSDTEAFF. The chain recombines TRBV4-1 with TRBJ1-1; D is ambiguous. Germline values: CDR1 MGHRA, CDR2 YSYEKL. CDR3 length: 14 amino acids. V dropped 1 base and J dropped 3 bases, with 9 bases sitting between them.

The J gene is TRBJ2-7, the V gene TRBV6-5, with 9 positions matching TRBD2. Germline-derived CDR1 and CDR2 are MNHEY and SVGAGI. The V gene end was trimmed by 5 bases and the J gene end by 7 bases; junction bases not matched to a gene: 9. This CDR3 is 14 amino acids long. CDR3 sequence reads: CASSAPGLAGEQYF. The CDR3 DNA is TGTGCCAGCAGTGCCCCGGGACTAGCAGGGGAGCAGTACTTC.

The chain links TRBV29-1 to TRBJ1-2; no clear D gene. This CDR3 contains 10 residues. V gave up 3 bases and J gave up 6 bases, with 5 bases separating them. Germline loops: CDR1 SQVTM, CDR2 ANQGSEA. Here the CDR3 DNA reads TGCAGCGTTGATACAGATGGCTACACCTTC. Residues: CSVDTDGYTF.

Note on this clone: This sample includes further DNA sequences coding for the same CDR3. The genes are TRBV27 and TRBJ2-7; D is possibly TRBD2 (6 bases). V shed 2 bases and J shed 4 bases, with 9 bases lying between them. CDR1 and CDR2 (germline): MNHEY, SMNVEV (reference sequence). The CDR3 has 13 amino acids. The DNA for the CDR3 is TGTGCCAGCAGTTTAGGAGGGAGGTACGAGCAGTACTTC. Amino acids: CASSLGGRYEQYF.

This clone was seen a few times. J is TRBJ1-5 and V is TRBV2, with 7 bases fitting TRBD1. This CDR3 region has 15 residues. From germline, CDR1 is SNHLY and CDR2 FYNNEI. Trimming at V came to 2 bases and at J to 5 bases, leaving 6 bases not matched to a gene. The CDR3 bases are TGTGCCAGCAGTGAATCGACAGGGCCTCATCAGCCCCAGCATTTT. Protein: CASSESTGPHQPQHF.

The DNA of the CDR3 is TGCAGCGTTGATGGCTGGACAGGGTCCAGAGATACGCAGTATTTT. As protein: CSVDGWTGSRDTQYF. This rearrangement joins TRBV29-1 to TRBJ2-3, with 8 bases matching TRBD1. CDR3 length: 15 amino acids. From germline, CDR1 is SQVTM and CDR2 ANQGSEA. Trimming removed 3 bases from V and 5 bases from J; junction bases left unmatched: 10.

This chain joins TRBV19 and TRBJ1-2, with 7 bases identical to TRBD1. V shed 10 bases and J 4 bases; nucleotides not matched to a gene: 12. This CDR3 contains 14 residues. CDR1 LNHDA and CDR2 SQIVND come from the germline V gene (reference sequence). The CDR3 sequence: CAIKEDRRGYGYTF. The CDR3 DNA is TGTGCCATAAAAGAGGACAGGAGAGGCTATGGCTACACCTTC. Full variable domain (remainder filled in from reference TRBV19 and TRBJ1-2): DGGITQSPKYLFRKEGQNVTLSCEQNLNHDAMYWYRQDPGQGLRLIYYSQIVNDFQKGDIAEGYSVSREKKESFPLTVTSAQKNPTAFYLCAIKEDRRGYGYTFGSGTRLTVV.

The rearrangement uses TRBV5-8 and TRBJ1-5, with 10 bases that match TRBD1. The CDR3 is made up of 15 amino acids. V gave up 5 bases and J gave up 4 bases; unmatched junction bases: 6. CDR1 is SGHTS, CDR2 YDEGEE, per germline. Written as DNA, the CDR3 is TGTGCCAGCAGGGACAGGGGGTCCCTAAATCAGCCCCAGCATTTT. It translates to CASRDRGSLNQPQHF.

The chain uses TRBV27 and TRBJ2-1; 9 nucleotides match TRBD1. Germline lookup yields CDR1 MNHEY and CDR2 SMNVEV (reference sequence). Trimming removed 6 bases from V and 15 bases from J; junction bases left unmatched: 9. This CDR3 is 12 amino acids long. The CDR3 DNA is TGTGCCAGCAGACTAACCGGGACAGGGCTGTTCTTC. Its translation: CASRLTGTGLFF.

The chain carries TRBV5-6 and TRBJ1-1, with a tentative D call TRBD1 (5 bases). The CDR3 length is 15 residues. CDR1 is SGHDT, CDR2 YYEEEE, per germline. Trimming removed 7 bases at V and 4 bases at J, with 20 bases between. DNA for the CDR3: TGTGCCAGCCAACGAGGGGCGGGAAGGGGCACTGAAGCTTTCTTT. This sequence encodes CASQRGAGRGTEAFF.

The V call is TRBV27, the J call TRBJ1-2; 8 bases align to TRBD1. The CDR3 contains 15 residues. The germline gives CDR1 MNHEY, CDR2 SMNVEV (reference sequence). With 7 bases clipped from V and 5 bases from J, the junction kept 12 bases outside the gene matches. CDR3 nucleotide sequence: TGTGCCAGCAAGGAGGGGACAGGACCACTTTATGGCTACACCTTC. This translates into CASKEGTGPLYGYTF.

V usage is TRBV7-8 and J usage is TRBJ1-1; D is possibly TRBD1 (5 bases). The CDR3 covers 14 residues. Germline V CDR1 and CDR2: SGHVS, FQNEAQ. Trimming left V 4 bases short and J 3 bases short, with 12 bases between. The DNA of the CDR3 is TGTGCCAGCAGCTCCGGGCGGGGGTACACTGAAGCTTTCTTT. Translating it yields CASSSGRGYTEAFF.

This clone was recorded once. The chain combines TRBV7-8 with TRBJ1-3, with D perhaps matching TRBD1 (5 bases). Per the germline V gene, CDR1 is SGHVS and CDR2 is FQNEAQ. V gave up 5 bases and J gave up 0 bases, with 14 bases separating them. The CDR3 runs to 16 residues. Here the CDR3 DNA reads TGTGCCAGCAGCGGAAGGGGAACAGGCTCTGGAAACACCATATATTTT. Its protein product is CASSGRGTGSGNTIYF.

This clone showed up just a few times. The V call is TRBV6-4, the J call TRBJ2-1; 10 bases fit TRBD2. The germline V gene has CDR1 MRHNA and CDR2 SNTAGT. The CDR3 runs to 15 residues. Trimming cost V 3 bases and J 4 bases; bases outside gene matches: 3. The CDR3, as DNA: TGTGCCAGCAGTGAGACTAGCGGGTCATACAATGAGCAGTTCTTC. This encodes CASSETSGSYNEQFF.

This clone occurred once. The V call is TRBV5-1, the J call TRBJ2-5; the D gene is possibly TRBD1 (6 bases). The CDR3 spans 18 residues. Germline V gene data show CDR1 as SGHRS and CDR2 as YFSETQ. Trimming took 4 bases from V and 1 from J, leaving 23 bases between them. CDR3 nucleotide sequence: TGCGCCAGCAGCGCCTACCGGGACAACTTCAACCCCCAAGAGACCCAGTACTTC. It translates to CASSAYRDNFNPQETQYF.

The chain uses TRBV10-3 and TRBJ1-1; TRBD1 is a possible D gene (5 bases). Germline V gene lookup returns CDR1 ENHRY and CDR2 SYGVKD. Trimming took 5 bases from V and 3 from J, leaving 13 bases between them. The CDR3 extends over 14 amino acids. The CDR3 is CAISLGVYDTEAFF. The CDR3 bases are TGTGCCATCAGTTTAGGGGTTTACGACACTGAAGCTTTCTTT.

This clone is a singleton in its sample. The rearrangement uses TRBV1 and TRBJ1-2; the D call of TRBD1 is as the table states it, not checked on the DNA. TRBV1 is an annotated pseudogene. The CDR3 has 16 residues. CDR3 nucleotide sequence: TGCACCACACACTACCGACAGACACAACACTATGGTTGGTACACCTTC. It specifies CTTHYRQTQHYGWYTF.

This rearrangement joins TRBV30 to TRBJ2-5; TRBD2 matches 8 bases. The CDR3 extends over 14 amino acids. Germline lookup yields CDR1 GTSNPN and CDR2 SVGIG (reference sequence). V dropped 2 bases and J dropped 3; count of bases not matched to a gene: 5. Here the CDR3 reads CAWSRGLGKETQYF. The CDR3 DNA follows: TGTGCCTGGAGTAGGGGACTAGGTAAAGAGACCCAGTACTTC. The variable domain in full, with the rest retrieved from reference TRBV30 and TRBJ2-5, is SQTIHQWPATLVQPVGSPLSLECTVEGTSNPNLYWYRQAAGRGLQLLFYSVGIGQISSEVPQNLSASRPQDRQFILSSKKLLLSDSGFYLCAWSRGLGKETQYFGPGTRLLVL.

The chain couples TRBV2 to TRBJ1-5, with 7 bases identical to TRBD1. The germline V gene has CDR1 SNHLY and CDR2 FYNNEI. The CDR3 loop spans 15 amino acids. V shed 7 bases and J 2 bases; nucleotides not matched to a gene: 8. In DNA form, the CDR3 reads TGTGCCAGCATTGATAGTACAGGGGGCAATCAGCCCCAGCATTTT. Its protein product is CASIDSTGGNQPQHF. Complete variable domain (other parts from reference TRBV2 and TRBJ1-5): EPEVTQTPSHQVTQMGQEVILRCVPISNHLYFYWYRQILGQKVEFLVSFYNNEISEKSEIFDDQFSVERPDGSNFTLKIRSTKLEDSAMYFCASIDSTGGNQPQHFGDGTRLSIL.

The gene calls are TRBV18 and TRBJ1-2, with a weak D call TRBD1 (5 bases). Trimming shortened V by 3 bases and J by 4 bases, and 15 bases separated the two germline ends. The CDR3 is 15 amino acids. CDR1 is KGHSH, CDR2 LQKENI, per germline. In nucleotides, the CDR3 is TGTGCCAGCTCACCGATGACAGAGGCAGCCTATGGCTACACCTTC. This encodes CASSPMTEAAYGYTF.

This chain joins TRBV19 and TRBJ2-1; D uncertain. CDR3 size: 12 residues. V shed 5 bases and J shed 6 bases, with 8 bases lying between them. Germline V CDR1 and CDR2: LNHDA, SQIVND (reference sequence). The CDR3 sequence is CASSPSRNEQFF. The CDR3 region has the DNA TGTGCCAGTAGTCCCTCCCGCAATGAGCAGTTCTTC.

The chain links TRBV5-4 to TRBJ2-3, with 8 bases lining up with TRBD2. The J segment lost 2 bases and the V segment lost 3 bases, leaving 8 bases of the junction unmatched. This CDR3 contains 16 residues. CDR1 is SGHNT and CDR2 is YYREEE in the germline V gene (reference sequence). The CDR3 DNA follows: TGTGCCAGCAGCTCCTTCACGGGAGGGGTCACAGATACGCAGTATTTT. This codes for CASSSFTGGVTDTQYF.

The chain has TRBV19 and TRBJ2-5; 7 bases line up with TRBD1. CDR1 and CDR2 from the germline V gene are LNHDA and SQIVND (reference sequence). Trimming cost V 5 bases and J 2 bases; bases outside gene matches: 17. The CDR3 sequence is 18 residues long. CDR3 DNA sequence: TGTGCCAGTAGTGTGGACGTACTACAGGGGTCCTTTCAAGAGACCCAGTACTTC. This gives the protein CASSVDVLQGSFQETQYF.